One T cell receptor beta chain is described in this entry. What it binds is not known. The naive CD8 fraction comprised CD45RO-negative cells positively selected for CCR7 and excluded terminally differentiated effector memory CD45RA+ cells. This sample was included in a study of shared clonotypes between healthy human individuals. About the research overall: Two female and a few male donors aged 18 to 49 were enrolled.

TCRdb's copy holds only in-frame clones and misses some; the assay was immunoSEQ multiplex PCR. The data show about 2.1 million clones, 93% seen once. General study points: A reduction in generation probabilities was seen for non-shared clonotypes relative to those shared by all four donors.

The germline V gene has CDR1 MDHEN and CDR2 SYDVKM. The J segment lost 1 base and the V segment lost 2 bases, leaving 6 bases of the junction unmatched. CDR3 length: 16 amino acids. The clonotype comes from a man aged 18 to 35 in good health. Some clones in this sample may be carry-over from other donors' samples. Input material: naive CD8+ T cells from PBMCs. The gene calls are TRBV28 and TRBJ2-5, with 8 bases that match TRBD2. The CDR3 is CASSLRLAGLQETQYF. Written as DNA, the CDR3 is TGTGCCAGCAGTTTACGGCTAGCGGGCCTCCAAGAGACCCAGTACTTC. The full variable domain, rest sourced from reference TRBV28 and TRBJ2-5, is DVKVTQSSRYLVKRTGEKVFLECVQDMDHENMFWYRQDPGLGLRLIYFSYDVKMKEKGDIPEGYSVSREKKERFSLILESASTNQTSMYLCASSLRLAGLQETQYFGPGTRLLVL.